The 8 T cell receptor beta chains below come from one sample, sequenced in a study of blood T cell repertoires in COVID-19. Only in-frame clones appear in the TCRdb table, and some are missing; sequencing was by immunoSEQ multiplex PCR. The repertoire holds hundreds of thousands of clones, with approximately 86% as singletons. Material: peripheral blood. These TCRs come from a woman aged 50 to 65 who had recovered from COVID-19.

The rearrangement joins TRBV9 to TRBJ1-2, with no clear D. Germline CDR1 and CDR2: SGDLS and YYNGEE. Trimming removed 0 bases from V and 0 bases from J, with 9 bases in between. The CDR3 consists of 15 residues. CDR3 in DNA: TGTGCCAGCAGCGTAGCCGGTAACCCTAACTATGGCTACACCTTC. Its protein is CASSVAGNPNYGYTF. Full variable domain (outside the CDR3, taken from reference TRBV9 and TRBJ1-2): DSGVTQTPKHLITATGQRVTLRCSPRSGDLSVYWYQQSLDQGLQFLIQYYNGEERAKGNILERFSAQQFPDLHSELNLSSLELGDSALYFCASSVAGNPNYGYTFGSGTRLTVV.

The CDR3 region is CASSPTGEVEEKLFF. Here the CDR3 DNA reads TGTGCCAGCAGCCCTACAGGGGAGGTAGAGGAAAAACTGTTTTTT. The genes are TRBV28 and TRBJ1-4, with TRBD1 matching over 7 bases. The length of the CDR3 is 15 residues. CDR1 MDHEN and CDR2 SYDVKM come from the germline V gene. Trimming removed 6 bases from V and 8 bases from J; junction bases left unmatched: 12.

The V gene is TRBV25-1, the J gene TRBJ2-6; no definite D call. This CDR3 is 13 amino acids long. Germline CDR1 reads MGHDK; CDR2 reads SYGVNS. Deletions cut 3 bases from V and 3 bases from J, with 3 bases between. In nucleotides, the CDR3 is TGTGCCAGCAGTGACCTTGGGGCCAACGTCCTGACTTTC. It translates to CASSDLGANVLTF. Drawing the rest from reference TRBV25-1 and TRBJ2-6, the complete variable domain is EADIYQTPRYLVIGTGKKITLECSQTMGHDKMYWYQQDPGMELHLIHYSYGVNSTEKGDLSSESTVSRIRTEHFPLTLESARPSHTSQYLCASSDLGANVLTFGAGSRLTVL.

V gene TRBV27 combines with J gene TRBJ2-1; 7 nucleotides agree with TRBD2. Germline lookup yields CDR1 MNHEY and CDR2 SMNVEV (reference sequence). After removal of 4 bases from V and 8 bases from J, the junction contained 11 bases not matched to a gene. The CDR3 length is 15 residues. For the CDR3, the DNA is TGTGCCAGCAGTTCCCGACAGCGAGGGAGGGATGAGCAGTTCTTC. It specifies CASSSRQRGRDEQFF.

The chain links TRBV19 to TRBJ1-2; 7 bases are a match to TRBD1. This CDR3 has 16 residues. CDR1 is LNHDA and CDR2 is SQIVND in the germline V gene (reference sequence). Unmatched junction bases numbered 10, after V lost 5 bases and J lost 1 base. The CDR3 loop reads CASSPNHRGSNYGYTF. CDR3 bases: TGTGCCAGTAGTCCGAACCACAGGGGCAGTAACTATGGCTACACCTTC.

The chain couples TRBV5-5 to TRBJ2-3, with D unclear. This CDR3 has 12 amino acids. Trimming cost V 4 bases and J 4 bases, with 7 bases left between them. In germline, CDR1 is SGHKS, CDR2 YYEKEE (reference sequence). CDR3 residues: CASSPVPDTQYF. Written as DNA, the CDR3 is TGTGCCAGCAGCCCAGTCCCAGATACGCAGTATTTT. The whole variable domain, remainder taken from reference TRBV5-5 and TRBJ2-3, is DAGVTQSPTHLIKTRGQQVTLRCSPISGHKSVSWYQQVLGQGPQFIFQYYEKEERGRGNFPDRFSARQFPNYSSELNVNALLLGDSALYLCASSPVPDTQYFGPGTRLTVL.

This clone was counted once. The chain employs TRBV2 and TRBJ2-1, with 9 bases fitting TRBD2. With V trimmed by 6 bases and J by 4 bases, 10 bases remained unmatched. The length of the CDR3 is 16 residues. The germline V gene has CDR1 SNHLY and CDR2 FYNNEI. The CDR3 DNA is TGTGCCAGCAGCCGGTCTAGTAGCGGGGGTTACAATGAGCAGTTCTTC. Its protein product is CASSRSSSGGYNEQFF.

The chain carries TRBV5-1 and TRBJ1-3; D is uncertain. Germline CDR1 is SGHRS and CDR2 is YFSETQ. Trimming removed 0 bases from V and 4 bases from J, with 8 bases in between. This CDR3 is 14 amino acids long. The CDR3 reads CASSLAGFGNTIYF. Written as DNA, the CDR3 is TGCGCCAGCAGCTTGGCGGGGTTCGGAAACACCATATATTTT.